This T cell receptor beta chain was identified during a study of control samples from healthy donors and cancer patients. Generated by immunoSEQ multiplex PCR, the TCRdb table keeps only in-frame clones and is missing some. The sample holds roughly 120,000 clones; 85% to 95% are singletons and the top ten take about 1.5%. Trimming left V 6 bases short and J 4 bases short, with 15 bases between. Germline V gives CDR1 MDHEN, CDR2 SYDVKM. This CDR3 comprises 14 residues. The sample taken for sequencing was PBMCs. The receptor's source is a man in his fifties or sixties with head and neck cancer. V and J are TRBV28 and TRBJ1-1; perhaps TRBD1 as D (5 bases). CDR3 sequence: CASSKPQGSTEAFF. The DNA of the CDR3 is TGTGCCAGCAGCAAACCTCAGGGAAGCACTGAAGCTTTCTTT.